The source of this T cell receptor (beta chain) is a study of T cells in Graves' hyperthyroidism and ophthalmopathy. Study-level points and caveats: Ophthalmopathy, as predicted by the model, came a median 6.5 months after the prediction.

Among the patients, aged 18 to 65, hyperthyroidism was newly diagnosed and had lasted under 2 months. The investigators amplified TCR beta CDR3 regions from RNA transcripts. HTBI primers drove first-round RT-PCR of the TCR CDR3. TCRdb passed the multiplex PCR reads through MiXCR, listing each CDR3 protein once. The sample has about 840,000 distinct CDR3 sequences, around 39% seen once; the top ten hold around 9.3%. Trimming shortened V by 6 bases and J by 4 bases, and 15 bases separated the two germline ends. Germline V CDR1 and CDR2: MGHDK, SYGVNS. The CDR3 has 14 residues. On this clonotype: Antigen specificity is unknown.

This clonotype was sampled from a man between 18 and 35 years old with Graves' hyperthyroidism. Sequenced material: blood. J is TRBJ1-1 and V is TRBV25-1, with a possible D match to TRBD1 (5 bases). In DNA, the CDR3 is TGTGCCAGCAGGCCTGAGGGGTCGGTCACTGAAGCTTTCTTT. Residues: CASRPEGSVTEAFF. The full variable domain, its missing parts supplied by reference TRBV25-1 and TRBJ1-1, is EADIYQTPRYLVIGTGKKITLECSQTMGHDKMYWYQQDPGMELHLIHYSYGVNSTEKGDLSSESTVSRIRTEHFPLTLESARPSHTSQYLCASRPEGSVTEAFFGQGTRLTVV.